Listed here are 9 T cell receptor beta chains from one sample, sequenced in a study of T-cell reconstitution after alpha-beta-depleted transplantation in children. This sample's TCRbeta library carried unique molecular identifier barcodes. One entry per CDR3 protein, called by TCRdb with MiXCR from the PCR reads. In the table there are under 750,000 distinct CDR3 sequences, 23% of which are singletons. The material was PBMCs, mostly from graft donor cells, obtained 360 days after TCRalphabeta/CD19-depleted stem cell transplant. The receptors originated from a boy under two years old who had a stem cell transplant for acute myeloid leukemia, so the T cells may come from the graft donor.

This clonotype has ten or more counts. The chain carries TRBV28 and TRBJ1-2; 7 nucleotides agree with TRBD1. V gave up 3 bases and J gave up 6 bases; unmatched junction bases: 4. Germline assignment: CDR1 MDHEN and CDR2 SYDVKM. This CDR3 spans 13 amino acids. CDR3 sequence (DNA): TGTGCCAGCAGTTTGACAGGGAGGGATGGCTACACCTTC. It specifies CASSLTGRDGYTF.

This clonotype has ten or more counts. This chain joins TRBV20-1 and TRBJ2-5, with D possibly called TRBD1 or TRBD2 (6 bases each). Trimming shortened V by 4 bases and J by 5 bases, and 11 bases separated the two germline ends. The CDR3 has 12 residues. CDR1 is DFQATT, CDR2 SNEGSKA, per germline (reference sequence). The CDR3 sequence: CSAKRGGETQYF. CDR3 sequence (DNA): TGCAGTGCTAAAAGAGGGGGGGAGACCCAGTACTTC.

The chain links TRBV6-5 to TRBJ2-1; no clear D gene. V gave up 6 bases and J gave up 0 bases, with 9 bases separating them. The CDR3 totals 14 residues. The germline V gene has CDR1 MNHEY and CDR2 SVGAGI. CDR3 residues: CASRLVGSYNEQFF. Written as DNA, the CDR3 is TGTGCCAGCAGATTAGTAGGCTCCTACAATGAGCAGTTCTTC.

The CDR3 sequence: CASSTEKVAGDKETQYF. CDR3 sequence (DNA): TGTGCCAGCAGCACAGAGAAGGTAGCGGGGGATAAGGAGACCCAGTACTTC. V is TRBV21-1 and J is TRBJ2-5; the table's D call of TRBD2 was not tested on the DNA. TRBV21-1 is recorded as a pseudogene. The length of the CDR3 is 17 residues.

This clonotype was recorded a few times. CDR3 loop: CASSLPDLGDDYGYTF. The CDR3 DNA sequence: TGTGCCAGCAGCTTGCCCGATCTAGGGGACGACTATGGCTACACCTTC. The chain joins TRBV7-9 to TRBJ1-2; TRBD1 might be the D (5 bases). Looked up from germline, CDR1 is SEHNR and CDR2 is FQNEAQ (reference sequence). The V end lost 3 bases, the J end lost 3 bases, and 17 bases lay between the germline ends. The CDR3 is 16 amino acids.

The sample holds a few counts of this clonotype. The rearrangement joins TRBV6-1 to TRBJ2-7, with 11 positions matching TRBD2. Germline CDR1 MNHNS, CDR2 SASEGT. Trimming took 8 bases from V and 5 from J; bases not matched to a gene: 8. This CDR3 contains 14 residues. The CDR3 here is CASQPSGGTNEQYV. The CDR3 region has the DNA TGTGCCAGCCAGCCTAGCGGGGGGACCAACGAGCAGTACGTC.

This clonotype came up many times. The V gene is TRBV6-5, the J gene TRBJ2-3, with D perhaps TRBD1 or TRBD2 (5 bases each). This CDR3 has 17 residues. Between the trimmed V and J ends, which lost 2 bases and 5 bases, there was a span of 20 bases. Germline CDR1 and CDR2: MNHEY and SVGAGI. The CDR3 region is CASSYIQGYGRGDTQYF. The CDR3 region has the DNA TGTGCCAGCAGTTACATCCAGGGATATGGGAGAGGAGATACGCAGTATTTT.

This clonotype was observed many times. The V and J genes are TRBV29-1 and TRBJ1-2; TRBD1 aligns across 7 bases. Germline CDR1 reads SQVTM; CDR2 reads ANQGSEA. The CDR3 runs to 12 residues. J gave up 5 bases and V 6 bases, and 6 bases lay outside the gene matches. CDR3: CSVSGQFYGYTF. The CDR3 nucleotides read TGCAGCGTCTCGGGACAGTTTTATGGCTACACCTTC.

This clonotype came up many times. The J gene is TRBJ2-5, the V gene TRBV20-1; a possible D gene is TRBD2 (7 bases). Germline V lookup: CDR1 DFQATT, CDR2 SNEGSKA (reference sequence). The V end lost 3 bases, the J end lost 5 bases, and 10 bases lay between the germline ends. The CDR3 consists of 12 residues. CDR3 in amino acids: CSARRGGETQYF. Here the CDR3 DNA reads TGCAGTGCTAGGAGGGGGGGGGAGACCCAGTACTTC.